This T cell receptor (beta chain) was sequenced for a study of cytomegalovirus exposure and HLA in healthy donors. PCR employed 60 Vbeta and 13 Jbeta primers. Data came from immunoSEQ multiplex PCR; TCRdb stores just in-frame clones and leaves some out. The sample has more than 110,000 clones; 70% to 80% are singletons. Study results and limitations: The authors reported that TCR beta sequences could predict HLA-A and HLA-B alleles. These predictions were accurate for most subjects in the first cohort. Later work associated approximately 17,000 TCR beta sequences with HLA alleles at 0.05 false discovery rate.

For this clone: Its antigen is unknown.

Sequences were obtained from PBMCs. The sequence came from a female donor in good health and CMV-seronegative.

The CDR3 protein is CASRLDNSNQPQHF. The CDR3 nucleotides read TGTGCCAGCAGGCTGGACAATAGCAATCAGCCCCAGCATTTT. This chain links TRBV27 with TRBJ1-5, with a weak D call TRBD1 (5 bases). Germline V gene sequence: CDR1 MNHEY, CDR2 SMNVEV (reference sequence). The V gene lost 6 bases and the J gene lost 0 bases, with 9 bases spanning the gap. The CDR3 runs 14 residues.